This T cell receptor beta chain emerged from a study of blood T cell repertoires in COVID-19. Study information: Researchers got acute and convalescent COVID-19 samples from the United States, Italy and Spain. Sources were T cells, B-cell-depleted T cells, or PBMCs; the material itself was cDNA or gDNA.

With V trimmed by 5 bases and J by 7 bases, 9 bases remained unmatched. The CDR3 covers 14 residues. Germline values: CDR1 MNHEY, CDR2 SMNVEV (reference sequence). In the original analysis: From reference gene primer amplification, estimates of nucleated cell counts were derived. The method was immunoSEQ multiplex PCR; TCRdb's version includes in-frame clones alone and lacks a portion of them. V and J calls and clone size come straight from that table; D and trimming were deduced from the DNA. The table records 310,000 or so clones, roughly 89% of them present only once. Sequencing was done on a sample of peripheral blood. The J gene is TRBJ1-1, the V gene TRBV27; 8 bases fit TRBD1. This clonotype originated in a man aged 25-45 years with COVID-19, enrolled during active disease. The CDR3: CASSPRQGRDEAFF. The CDR3 DNA reads as TGTGCCAGCAGTCCCCGACAGGGGAGGGATGAAGCTTTCTTT.